The rows below give T cell receptor beta chains drawn from one sample of a study of blood T cell repertoires in COVID-19. The assay was immunoSEQ multiplex PCR, and TCRdb's table has in-frame clones only and misses some. The sample carries roughly 200,000 clones, about 85% recorded once. The material sequenced was peripheral blood. The receptors shown here come from an elderly woman with acute or convalescent COVID-19. Each CDR3 is given with its conserved first and last residue. The D gene is left open where the match is weak. Clone size, where shown, is once, few, many, or a class for clones that have expanded.

>-|TRBJ1-6|TRBV9|-
TGTGCCAGCAGCGCCCTCAGGGATCCTAATTCACCCCTCCACTTT
CASSALRDPNSPLHF
>TRBD1|TRBJ1-2|TRBV18|-
TGTGCCAGCTCACCAGCACAGGGGAACTATGGCTACACCTTC
CASSPAQGNYGYTF
>-|TRBJ1-2|TRBV5-4|-
TGTGCCAGCAGCTTGGACAGGTCTGGCTACACCTTC
CASSLDRSGYTF
>TRBD1|TRBJ1-3|TRBV11-2|-
TGTGCCAGCAGCTCAGGGGGCTCTGGAAACACCATATATTTT
CASSSGGSGNTIYF
>TRBD1|TRBJ1-1|TRBV9|-
TGTGCCAGCAGCGCCGGGACAGAGAACACTGAAGCTTTCTTT
CASSAGTENTEAFF
>TRBD2|TRBJ2-1|TRBV7-2|-
TGTGCCAGCAGCTTAAACGGGGGGGCTTCCTACAATGAGCAGTTCTTC
CASSLNGGASYNEQFF
>TRBD2|TRBJ2-1|TRBV7-2|-
TGTGCCAGCAGCTTAGCCGGGAGGGGGGTAATCGAGTTCTTC
CASSLAGRGVIEFF
>TRBD1|TRBJ2-6|TRBV18|-
TGTGCCAGCTCACCGGGACAGATTAGCTCTGGGGCCAACGTCCTGACTTTC
CASSPGQISSGANVLTF
>TRBD2|TRBJ2-1|TRBV6-5|-
TGTGCCAGCAGCCTGACAGCGGGAACCTACAATGAGCAGTTCTTC
CASSLTAGTYNEQFF
>TRBD2|TRBJ2-1|TRBV5-1|-
TGCGCCAGCAGCTGGGGAGGGAGTTCCTCCTACAATGAGCAGTTCTTC
CASSWGGSSSYNEQFF
>-|TRBJ1-6|TRBV7-2|-
TGTGCCAGCAGCTTAGAGGAGGATTCACCCCTCCACTTT
CASSLEEDSPLHF
>-|TRBJ1-5|TRBV27|-
TGTGCCAGCAGTTTATCTTACGGTTCGGGTAACAATCAGCCCCAGCATTTT
CASSLSYGSGNNQPQHF
>TRBD1|TRBJ1-3|TRBV3-1/TRBV3-2|once
TGTGCCAGCAGCGGGACAGGGGGCGCAGGAGGAAACACCATATATTTT
CASSGTGGAGGNTIYF
>TRBD1|TRBJ1-2|TRBV18|-
TGTGCCAGCTCGCTGAGGGGGACAGGGGAGGGCCCCTATGGCTACACCTTC
CASSLRGTGEGPYGYTF
>-|TRBJ1-2|TRBV7-9|-
TGTGCCAGCAGCCCAATCTCAGGCTTCAACTATGGCTACACCTTC
CASSPISGFNYGYTF
>TRBD2|TRBJ2-1|TRBV14|-
TGTGCCAGCAGCCTCCGGGGGGGGAATGAGCAGTTCTTC
CASSLRGGNEQFF
>-|TRBJ2-4|TRBV27|-
TGTGCCAGCAGTTTAACAGGGCGAAACATTCAGTACTTC
CASSLTGRNIQYF
>-|TRBJ2-1|TRBV15|-
TGTGCCACCAGCAGAGAGGACAATTCCTACTACAATGAGCAGTTCTTC
CATSREDNSYYNEQFF
>-|TRBJ1-1|TRBV11-2|-
TGTGCCAGCAGCTTAGCCCGAGTAACAGGGATTGAAGCTTTCTTT
CASSLARVTGIEAFF
>TRBD1|TRBJ1-2|TRBV3-1/TRBV3-2|few
TGTGCCAGCAGCCCCCCCGACAGGGAATTGGGGGGCTACACCTTC
CASSPPDRELGGYTF
>TRBD2|TRBJ2-7|TRBV2|-
TGTGCCAGCAGGGAGGGGACTAGCGGGGGCAAAGCCTACGAGCAGTACTTC
CASREGTSGGKAYEQYF
>TRBD1|TRBJ2-2|TRBV5-6|-
TGTGCCAGCAGCAGCCTTGGCCAGGGGGACACCGGGGAGCTGTTTTTT
CASSSLGQGDTGELFF
>TRBD1|TRBJ1-4|TRBV2|-
TGTGCCAGCCGGGGACAGACTAATGAAAAACTGTTTTTT
CASRGQTNEKLFF
>-|TRBJ1-4|TRBV13|-
TGTGCCAGCAGCCCGAGGGGGTGGACTAATGAAAAACTGTTTTTT
CASSPRGWTNEKLFF
>-|TRBJ2-2|TRBV7-3|-
TGTGCCAGCAGCTTAATGGGCCGGGAGCTGTTTTTT
CASSLMGRELFF
>-|TRBJ2-3|TRBV3-1/TRBV3-2|-
TGTGCCAGCAGCCAACAAGATACGCAGTATTTT
CASSQQDTQYF
>-|TRBJ2-5|TRBV30|-
TGTGCCTGGAAAGGCGGGCTTGTCCCGGTGGCCCAAGAGACCCAGTACTTC
CAWKGGLVPVAQETQYF
>TRBD1|TRBJ1-4|TRBV29-1|few
TGCAGCGTTCAACCCGGACAGGCGAATGAAAAACTGTTTTTT
CSVQPGQANEKLFF